The clone carrying this T cell receptor (beta chain) has more than one count but fewer than ten. The sample originates from a study of siplizumab effects on memory and regulatory T cells. Method: immunoSEQ multiplex PCR; TCRdb's copy keeps in-frame clones and lacks some. The sample has some 100,000 clones, 91% seen once. This CDR3 has 13 amino acids. The ends were cut back, 5 bases at V and 2 bases at J, with 10 bases in the middle. Looked up from germline, CDR1 is SEHNR and CDR2 is FQNEAQ (reference sequence). The clonotype was recovered from a human donor in good health. Some clones in this sample may be carry-over from other donors' samples. Sequencing was carried out using CD4+ T cells sorted from blood. This sequence joins TRBV7-9 and TRBJ2-7; D assignment may be TRBD1 or TRBD2 (5 bases each). CDR3 sequence: CASSMQGAYEQYF. Here the CDR3 DNA reads TGTGCCAGCAGCATGCAGGGAGCCTACGAGCAGTACTTC.